This TCR beta chain was profiled in a study of blood T cell repertoires in COVID-19. Study-level background: Sources were T cells, B-cell-depleted T cells, or PBMCs; the material itself was cDNA or gDNA.

V lost 0 bases and J 1 base, leaving 6 bases between the germline ends. The CDR3 contains 15 residues. Germline CDR1 is SGHNT and CDR2 is YENEEA. In the authors' methods: Estimation of nucleated cell counts was performed using reference gene primer amplification. Measured with immunoSEQ multiplex PCR; TCRdb has only the in-frame clones, and not every one. From that table come the V and J calls and clone size; the DNA was used to work out D and trimming. The sample holds fewer than 200,000 clones, 84% seen once. Input material: peripheral blood. This TCR came from a human donor in a cohort sampled during active COVID-19. The chain uses TRBV11-3 and TRBJ2-2; possibly TRBD2 for D (6 bases). CDR3 in DNA: TGTGCCAGCAGCTTAGAAGCGGGGAACACCGGGGAGCTGTTTTTT. As protein: CASSLEAGNTGELFF.